The 5 T cell receptor beta chains reported below all come from one sample, sequenced in a study of cytotoxic CD8 clonotypes in ibrutinib-treated CLL. Sequenced by immunoSEQ multiplex PCR; TCRdb stores in-frame clones only, minus some. The data show more than 110,000 clones, about 78% seen once. The starting material was PBMCs, obtained after 24 months of ibrutinib treatment. Receptors were obtained from a human donor with chronic lymphocytic leukemia.

The CDR3: CASSLVGAGYTF. For the CDR3, the DNA is TGTGCCAGCAGCCTCGTTGGCGCCGGCTACACCTTC. The V and J genes are TRBV9 and TRBJ1-2, with D hard to call. Germline V gene data show CDR1 as SGDLS and CDR2 as YYNGEE. The ends were cut back, 4 bases at V and 8 bases at J, with 12 bases in the middle. The CDR3 is 12 amino acids.

The genes are TRBV5-6 and TRBJ2-7, with D perhaps being TRBD1 or TRBD2 (5 bases each). V lost 4 bases and J lost 2, with 19 bases in between. Germline CDR1 is SGHDT and CDR2 is YYEEEE. The CDR3 is made up of 16 amino acids. The CDR3 coding sequence is TGTGCCAGCAGCCCCCACGGGACGGAGTCCCCCTACGAGCAGTACTTC. Its translation: CASSPHGTESPYEQYF.

The chain links TRBV27 to TRBJ2-3; TRBD1 agrees at 10 bases. Germline V gene sequence: CDR1 MNHEY, CDR2 SMNVEV (reference sequence). There are 13 residues in the CDR3. The ends lost 3 bases at V and 6 bases at J; junction bases unmatched: 0. CDR3 amino acids: CASSLGQGDTQYF. CDR3 nucleotides: TGTGCCAGCAGTTTGGGACAGGGGGATACGCAGTATTTT.

This sequence joins TRBV7-2 and TRBJ2-7; 10 bases are shared with TRBD1. V lost 0 bases, J lost 5 bases, and 4 bases stayed unmatched. Germline loops: CDR1 SGHTA, CDR2 FQGNSA. This CDR3 has 15 residues. The CDR3 nucleotides are TGTGCCAGCAGCTTAGCGGGGACAGGGGCGCACGAGCAGTACTTC. Protein sequence: CASSLAGTGAHEQYF.

The rearrangement links TRBV25-1 to TRBJ1-4; possible D gene TRBD1, 5 bases. Germline values: CDR1 MGHDK, CDR2 SYGVNS. V was trimmed by 3 bases and J by 10 bases, leaving 9 bases between them. The CDR3 sequence is 12 residues long. The CDR3 protein is CASSDFGGKLFF. Written as DNA, the CDR3 is TGTGCCAGCAGTGACTTTGGGGGAAAACTGTTTTTT.